Included here is one T cell receptor beta chain sequence, with context. Its antigen is currently not known. No base quality information exists; no much larger clone differs at one position. The V end loses 3 bases and the J end loses 4 bases, and a stretch of 16 bases separates them. The CDR3 runs 16 residues from the cysteine to the phenylalanine. The entry retains the CDR3 DNA only, 48 bases that are in frame from base 1. Sequences MDHEN (CDR1) and SYDVKM (CDR2) are obtained from the germline V gene. The data were taken from a study of IL-17A CD8 T cells in psoriatic arthritis synovium. For the study in its entirety: The study was designed to define the phenotype, molecular profile and function of synovial IL-17A+CD8+ T cells in the pathogenesis of psoriatic arthritis. The study at large found these results: Because no psoriatic arthritis synovial tissue samples were available, cells were taken from synovial fluid instead of synovial tissue. Although some individual clones took up over 5% of the repertoire, most synovial CD8+ subsets stayed polyclonal. Only three patients were covered by TCR sequencing, and this limited sample size was acknowledged by the authors.

After DNA extraction (Qiagen), TCRbeta V-D-J rearrangements were amplified in a bias-controlled manner and then sequenced at high throughput (immunoSEQ; Adaptive Biotech). From the authors' description of their analysis: The immunoSEQ Analyzer platform was used for sequence-level analysis of productive sequences. Clonality was calculated as 1 minus Pielou's evenness, with values ranging from 0 (highly polyclonal) to 1 (monoclonal). The Morisita index, which runs from 0 (no similarity) to 1 (complete similarity), was used to measure repertoire overlap between subsets. TCRdb obtained this table from immuneACCESS and retained in-frame rearrangements with V and J assigned. These tables miss some clones; where compared with another copy, unresolved V genes account for less than half of the shortfall, and the remainder is unexplained. V and J calls and clone size are those listed in that table; D and trimming were worked out from the DNA. This sample lists about 2,300 clones; about 70% were detected once. The ten top clones hold 11% to 15% of the sample.

Synovial fluid effusions were aspirated from actively inflamed joints of psoriatic arthritis patients. Memory CD8+ T cells in synovial fluid were sorted patient by patient into Tc17 (IL-17A+) cells, bulk memory cells and Tc1 (IL-17A-IFNgamma+) cells in order to compare their TCR repertoires. The Classification of Psoriatic Arthritis Study Group (CASPAR) criteria were met by the psoriatic arthritis patients. For the bulk memory CD8+ T cell sort, CD45RA-CD27+/- cells were combined with CD45RA+CD27- cells. In three patients with psoriatic arthritis, sorted CD8+ T cell subsets from synovial fluid were put through TCRbeta sequencing. Before use, synovial fluid mononuclear cells were separated with Lymphoprep and cryopreserved in liquid nitrogen. Cryopreservation medium contained around 55% fetal calf serum and approximately 9.4% dimethyl sulfoxide.

Rearrangement joined TRBV28 to TRBJ1-5; TRBD1 might be the D gene, on 6 matching bases. The sequencing input was memory CD8+ T cells from synovial fluid. The cell subset or site label, read with the paper, signifies: bulk memory CD8+ T cells (CD45RA-CD27+/- and CD45RA+CD27-). The receptor was derived from a human donor with psoriatic arthritis. The CDR3 reads as follows: CASSLSQGHQNQPQHF. DNA sequence: TGTGCCAGCAGTTTGAGCCAGGGACACCAAAATCAGCCCCAGCATTTT.